This is a list of T cell receptor beta chains from one sample in a study of cytomegalovirus exposure and HLA in healthy donors. Assay: immunoSEQ multiplex PCR; the TCRdb copy retains only in-frame clones and omits some. The sample has 200,000 to 250,000 clones; approximately 80% are singletons. Sequenced: PBMCs. These TCRs come from a male donor in good health and CMV-seronegative. Both conserved end residues are part of each CDR3. The D gene is left open where the match is weak. The listing skips clone size in some rows; elsewhere it reads once, few, many or a size class.

D: TRBD1
size: .
length: 16
V: TRBV5-1
J: TRBJ2-3
DNA: TGCGCCAGCAGCTTGGCCCGTGACAGGGGGGCAGATACGCAGTATTTT
CDR3: CASSLARDRGADTQYF

D: .
size: .
length: 15
V: TRBV28
J: TRBJ2-1
DNA: TGTGCCAGCAGCCCCCAGGGTACCTACTACAATGAGCAGTTCTTC
CDR3: CASSPQGTYYNEQFF

D: .
size: few
length: 14
V: TRBV10-3
J: TRBJ1-1
DNA: TGTGCCATCAGCGGGATGCCGGGTGAAGTTGAAGCTTTCTTT
CDR3: CAISGMPGEVEAFF

D: .
size: .
length: 15
V: TRBV7-3
J: TRBJ2-6
DNA: TGTGCCAGCAGCCACCCCGGTGGGGGAGGCAACGTCCTGACTTTC
CDR3: CASSHPGGGGNVLTF

D: .
size: .
length: 13
V: TRBV11-3
J: TRBJ2-5
DNA: TGTGCCAGCAGCCCCACAGGGAGTGAGACCCAGTACTTC
CDR3: CASSPTGSETQYF

D: .
size: .
length: 12
V: TRBV29-1
J: TRBJ2-7
DNA: TGCAGCGTTCTGCGTGGGGGGACCGAGCAGTACTTC
CDR3: CSVLRGGTEQYF

D: .
size: .
length: 13
V: TRBV7-9
J: TRBJ2-5
DNA: TGTGCCAGCAGTAGAGATAACCAAGAGACCCAGTACTTC
CDR3: CASSRDNQETQYF

D: .
size: .
length: 13
V: TRBV2
J: TRBJ1-2
DNA: TGTGCCAGCAGGGAGACAGTTCTTATGGGCTACACCTTC
CDR3: CASRETVLMGYTF

D: .
size: .
length: 14
V: TRBV18
J: TRBJ1-4
DNA: TGTGCCAGCTCACCACGCAGGGTGAACGAAAAACTGTTTTTT
CDR3: CASSPRRVNEKLFF

D: TRBD1
size: .
length: 13
V: TRBV9
J: TRBJ1-1
DNA: TGTGCCAGCAGCGTTGGGACAGGGACTGAAGCTTTCTTT
CDR3: CASSVGTGTEAFF

D: .
size: .
length: 16
V: TRBV5-1
J: TRBJ2-3
DNA: TGCGCCAGCAGCGAATGGGGCGGGACTAGCACAGATACGCAGTATTTT
CDR3: CASSEWGGTSTDTQYF

D: .
size: .
length: 13
V: TRBV19
J: TRBJ1-1
DNA: TGTGCCAGTAGTCAGCCGGGGAGGGCTGAAGCTTTCTTT
CDR3: CASSQPGRAEAFF

D: .
size: .
length: 15
V: TRBV9
J: TRBJ2-1
DNA: TGTGCCAGCAGCGTAGCGAAAGGACTATACAATGAGCAGTTCTTC
CDR3: CASSVAKGLYNEQFF

D: .
size: .
length: 15
V: TRBV12-5
J: TRBJ2-2
DNA: TGTGCTAGTGGTTTGGTACTAGCGAACACCGGGGAGCTGTTTTTT
CDR3: CASGLVLANTGELFF

D: .
size: .
length: 15
V: TRBV5-1
J: TRBJ1-1
DNA: TGCGCCAGCAGCTTGGGATCGGGGGTTGACACTGAAGCTTTCTTT
CDR3: CASSLGSGVDTEAFF

D: TRBD2
size: .
length: 13
V: TRBV6-5
J: TRBJ2-1
DNA: TGTGCCAGCAGCGCGGGAGAAGTATATGAGCAGTTCTTC
CDR3: CASSAGEVYEQFF

D: .
size: .
length: 12
V: TRBV19
J: TRBJ1-3
DNA: TGTGCCAGTAACAGCAGGGCCAGCACCATATATTTT
CDR3: CASNSRASTIYF

D: TRBD1
size: once
length: 13
V: TRBV29-1
J: TRBJ2-5
DNA: TGCAGCGTTGAAGATCAGGGGGATGAGACCCAGTACTTC
CDR3: CSVEDQGDETQYF

D: .
size: .
length: 12
V: TRBV5-1
J: TRBJ2-7
DNA: TGCGCCAGCAGCTTGGTCGGGGTCGAGCAGTACTTC
CDR3: CASSLVGVEQYF

D: .
size: .
length: 14
V: TRBV30
J: TRBJ1-5
DNA: TGTGCCTGGACTCCTGGGGCAGTAAATCAGCCCCAGCATTTT
CDR3: CAWTPGAVNQPQHF

D: TRBD2
size: .
length: 15
V: TRBV7-9
J: TRBJ2-7
DNA: TGTGCCAGCACCCTAACTAGCGGGAGCCTGTACGAGCAGTACTTC
CDR3: CASTLTSGSLYEQYF

D: .
size: .
length: 14
V: TRBV7-3
J: TRBJ2-5
DNA: TGTGCCAGCAGCCCCACCCACTCGGAGGAGACCAAGTACTTC
CDR3: CASSPTHSEETKYF

D: .
size: .
length: 12
V: TRBV27
J: TRBJ2-7
DNA: TGTGCCAGCAGGGACAACTCCTACGAGCAGTACTTC
CDR3: CASRDNSYEQYF

D: TRBD1
size: .
length: 16
V: TRBV27
J: TRBJ2-7
DNA: TGTGCCAGCAGTTTAGTAGGACAGGGCCCTACCTACGAGCAGTACTTC
CDR3: CASSLVGQGPTYEQYF

D: TRBD2
size: .
length: 15
V: TRBV6-6
J: TRBJ2-3
DNA: TGTGCCAGCAGAAAGACTAGCGGGATGGCAGATACGCAGTATTTT
CDR3: CASRKTSGMADTQYF

D: .
size: .
length: 12
V: TRBV19
J: TRBJ2-3
DNA: TGTGCCAGTAGTCCCCGCAGTTTTACGCAGTATTTT
CDR3: CASSPRSFTQYF

D: TRBD2
size: .
length: 16
V: TRBV29-1
J: TRBJ2-4
DNA: TGCAGCGGAAGCACGGGACTAGCGGGAGGCGGTAACATTCAGTACTTC
CDR3: CSGSTGLAGGGNIQYF

D: TRBD1
size: .
length: 15
V: TRBV7-9
J: TRBJ2-1
DNA: TGTGCCAGCAGTTTAAAGGACAGGGGGGGAGGAAGGCAGTTCTTC
CDR3: CASSLKDRGGGRQFF

D: TRBD1
size: .
length: 13
V: TRBV28
J: TRBJ2-2
DNA: TGTGCCGCGACAGGGGCGAACACCGGGGAGCTGTTTTTT
CDR3: CAATGANTGELFF

D: TRBD2
size: .
length: 16
V: TRBV15
J: TRBJ2-7
DNA: TGTGCCACCAGCAGGGGGTTGGCGGGGGGGATCCCCGAGCAGTACTTC
CDR3: CATSRGLAGGIPEQYF

D: TRBD2
size: few
length: 19
V: TRBV4-1
J: TRBJ2-1
DNA: TGCGCCAGCAGCCTCAAAGGGGGGCCAGCGGGAGGGCCGGGGAATGAGCAGTTCTTC
CDR3: CASSLKGGPAGGPGNEQFF

D: .
size: .
length: 15
V: TRBV9
J: TRBJ1-4
DNA: TGTGCCAGCAGCCCCCGGATGGCAGGGAAAGGGAGGATGTTTTTT
CDR3: CASSPRMAGKGRMFF

D: .
size: .
length: 16
V: TRBV6-1
J: TRBJ2-7
DNA: TGTGCCAGCAGTGAAGTCGGCGGGATTCCCCTCTACGAGCAGTACTTC
CDR3: CASSEVGGIPLYEQYF

D: TRBD2
size: .
length: 14
V: TRBV9
J: TRBJ2-7
DNA: TGTGCCAGCAGCGTTTTAGCGGGAGTCTACGAGCAGTACTTC
CDR3: CASSVLAGVYEQYF

D: TRBD2
size: once
length: 14
V: TRBV10-2
J: TRBJ2-1
DNA: TGCGCCAGCAAGGGTAGCGGGAGACTCGGTGAGCAGTTCTTC
CDR3: CASKGSGRLGEQFF